The source of this T cell receptor (beta chain) is a study of control samples from healthy donors and cancer patients. Sequenced by immunoSEQ multiplex PCR; TCRdb stores in-frame clones only, minus some. Counted here are about 170,000 clones, about 94% occurring once; the ten biggest clones make up 4.1%. The V end was cut by 4 bases, the J end by 9 bases, with 13 bases between. The CDR3 consists of 13 residues. CDR1 is SNHLY, CDR2 FYNNEI, per germline. Only one count was recorded for this clone. The chain uses TRBV2 and TRBJ1-5; D perhaps matches TRBD1 (6 bases). The specimen sequenced was blood. The sequence came from a woman in her fifties or sixties in good health. Here the CDR3 DNA reads TGTGCCAGCAGTGGGTACAGGGTGCCGCCCCAGCATTTT. Protein sequence: CASSGYRVPPQHF. The whole variable domain, filled in from reference TRBV2 and TRBJ1-5, reads EPEVTQTPSHQVTQMGQEVILRCVPISNHLYFYWYRQILGQKVEFLVSFYNNEISEKSEIFDDQFSVERPDGSNFTLKIRSTKLEDSAMYFCASSGYRVPPQHFGDGTRLSIL.